These 8 T cell receptor beta chains were all obtained from the same sample, sequenced in a study of somatic mutations in cytotoxic T cells in rheumatoid arthritis. Measured with immunoSEQ multiplex PCR; TCRdb has only the in-frame clones, and not every one. There are 9,900 or so clones in the sample; about 82% occur only once, and about 7.6% lies in the top ten. Sequences were obtained from CD8+ T cells sorted from blood. Source of these receptors: an adult with rheumatoid arthritis.

This chain connects TRBV5-5 to TRBJ1-2; tentative D call: TRBD1 (5 bases). This CDR3 contains 17 residues. Germline V gene lookup returns CDR1 SGHKS and CDR2 YYEKEE (reference sequence). Deletions cut 0 bases from V and 6 bases from J, with 21 bases between. The CDR3 coding sequence is TGTGCCAGCAGCTTGGCCCGATGGGGGGGTAGTCTGGATGGCTACACCTTC. Translated, it gives CASSLARWGGSLDGYTF.

The chain has TRBV2 and TRBJ1-1; the match to TRBD1 covers 7 bases. Germline-derived CDR1 and CDR2 are SNHLY and FYNNEI. CDR3 length: 12 amino acids. V lost 10 bases and J lost 4; bases outside the gene matches: 6. DNA for the CDR3: TGTGCCAACCAACAGGGGCGCACTGAAGCTTTCTTT. It encodes CANQQGRTEAFF.

V usage is TRBV2 and J usage is TRBJ1-2; the match to TRBD1 covers 10 bases. CDR1 and CDR2 (germline): SNHLY, FYNNEI. Trimming took 4 bases from V and 4 from J; bases not matched to a gene: 9. The length of the CDR3 is 16 residues. The CDR3 is CASSGTRDRGGYGYTF. The CDR3, as DNA: TGTGCCAGCAGTGGGACTCGGGACAGGGGAGGCTATGGCTACACCTTC.

This clone was picked up one time. The V gene is TRBV28, the J gene TRBJ2-1, with D perhaps matching TRBD2 (5 bases). Between the trimmed V and J ends, which lost 3 bases and 9 bases, there was a span of 12 bases. This CDR3 comprises 13 residues. Germline V lookup: CDR1 MDHEN, CDR2 SYDVKM. CDR3 region: CASSFMRAGEQFF. In DNA form, the CDR3 reads TGTGCCAGCAGTTTTATGAGGGCCGGTGAGCAGTTCTTC.

This clone has a handful of counts. The V call is TRBV7-9, the J call TRBJ2-1; no clear D gene. Germline CDR1 and CDR2: SEHNR and FQNEAQ (reference sequence). This CDR3 contains 12 residues. Trimming took 5 bases from V and 12 from J, leaving 14 bases between them. The CDR3 region has the DNA TGTGCCAGCAGCCTGACTGTCCAAGGGCAGTTCTTC. Translating it yields CASSLTVQGQFF.

The chain recombines TRBV7-6 with TRBJ1-1; 7 positions agree with TRBD1. V lost 5 bases, J lost 0 bases, and 6 bases stayed unmatched. CDR1 is SGHVS and CDR2 is FNYEAQ in the germline V gene. The CDR3 consists of 15 residues. The CDR3 sequence is CASSPRQGLNTEAFF. For the CDR3, the DNA is TGTGCCAGCAGCCCCAGACAGGGCTTGAACACTGAAGCTTTCTTT.

The chain links TRBV5-1 to TRBJ1-1; a weak D match, TRBD1 (5 bases). With 4 bases removed from V and 5 bases from J, the gap between germline ends came to 21 bases. The CDR3 totals 16 residues. The germline gives CDR1 SGHRS, CDR2 YFSETQ. The chain's CDR3 is CASSPALVRDGTEAFF. Here the CDR3 DNA reads TGCGCCAGCAGCCCAGCCCTCGTAAGGGACGGTACTGAAGCTTTCTTT.

The chain links TRBV18 to TRBJ2-7; TRBD1 matches 7 bases. Trimming cost V 0 bases and J 3 bases; bases outside gene matches: 5. The V gene's germline CDR1 is KGHSH and CDR2 LQKENI. There are 15 residues in the CDR3. The CDR3 spells CASSPPSSGGYEQYF. The CDR3 DNA reads as TGTGCCAGCTCACCACCGTCCTCAGGGGGCTACGAGCAGTACTTC.